The next 29 T cell receptor beta chains were all read from a single sample in a study of control samples from healthy donors and cancer patients. Clones were read by immunoSEQ multiplex PCR, and TCRdb kept only the in-frame ones, dropping some. The table lists about 120,000 clones, about 83% of them singletons. Material: blood. These receptors all come from a young man in good health.

The chain recombines TRBV2 with TRBJ1-5, with TRBD1 as a possible D gene (6 bases). The CDR3 extends over 16 amino acids. V lost 6 bases and J 3 bases, leaving 18 bases between the germline ends. CDR1 SNHLY and CDR2 FYNNEI come from the germline V gene. In DNA form, the CDR3 reads TGTGCCAGCAGCGCCTCCGGTAGGGGGGTCAATCAGCCCCAGCATTTT. Residues: CASSASGRGVNQPQHF.

The chain joins TRBV6-1 to TRBJ1-5; no clear D. CDR3 length: 14 residues. Trimming removed 2 bases at V and 6 bases at J, with 11 bases between. Germline V lookup: CDR1 MNHNS, CDR2 SASEGT. The CDR3 loop reads CASSEFLGIQPQHF. CDR3 sequence (DNA): TGTGCCAGCAGTGAATTTCTAGGGATTCAGCCCCAGCATTTT.

The chain is built from TRBV7-8 and TRBJ1-4; possible D gene TRBD1, 6 bases. The CDR3 contains 16 residues. Germline V lookup: CDR1 SGHVS, CDR2 FQNEAQ. The V gene lost 1 base and the J gene lost 5 bases, with 14 bases spanning the gap. The DNA of the CDR3 is TGTGCCAGCAGCTTAGGGGGGGGTGACAGGAATGAAAAACTGTTTTTT. Translation: CASSLGGGDRNEKLFF.

The chain carries TRBV5-8 and TRBJ1-5; D might be TRBD1 (6 bases). The CDR3 is made up of 16 amino acids. V was shortened by 1 base and J by 0 bases, with 11 bases between the two germline ends. Looked up from germline, CDR1 is SGHTS and CDR2 is YDEGEE. In DNA, the CDR3 is TGTGCCAGCAGCTTGATGACAGGCTATAGCAATCAGCCCCAGCATTTT. It yields the protein CASSLMTGYSNQPQHF. Variable domain in full (rest from reference TRBV5-8 and TRBJ1-5): EAGVTQSPTHLIKTRGQQATLRCSPISGHTSVYWYQQALGLGLQFLLWYDEGEERNRGNFPPRFSGRQFPNYSSELNVNALELEDSALYLCASSLMTGYSNQPQHFGDGTRLSIL.

The chain recombines TRBV29-1 with TRBJ1-2; possible D gene TRBD1, 5 bases. The germline CDR1 and CDR2 sequences are SQVTM and ANQGSEA. V gave up 0 bases and J gave up 8 bases, with 28 bases separating them. The CDR3 length is 18 residues. The CDR3, as DNA: TGCAGCGTTGAAGATCCGAACAGACCGGGACTCATCGGGGCGGGCTACACCTTC. Amino acid sequence: CSVEDPNRPGLIGAGYTF.

A note on this clone: The sample contains more than one DNA sequence encoding this CDR3. The chain links TRBV19 to TRBJ2-3; 8 bases agree with TRBD1. The CDR3 loop spans 15 amino acids. Per the germline V gene, CDR1 is LNHDA and CDR2 is SQIVND (reference sequence). V trimming: 4 bases; J trimming: 0 bases; junction bases outside the gene matches: 3. The CDR3 DNA is TGTGCCAGTAGTACGACAGGGGCTAGCACAGATACGCAGTATTTT. Protein sequence: CASSTTGASTDTQYF.

The chain links TRBV25-1 to TRBJ1-4, with 7 bases identical to TRBD1. In germline, CDR1 is MGHDK, CDR2 SYGVNS. This CDR3 spans 18 amino acids. The V segment lost 3 bases and the J segment 4 bases; nucleotides outside the gene matches: 14. CDR3: CASSDHKTRQGLNEKLFF. DNA for the CDR3: TGTGCCAGCAGTGACCATAAAACTCGACAGGGTCTTAATGAAAAACTGTTTTTT.

V and J are TRBV24-1 and TRBJ1-1; 11 nucleotides match TRBD1. Germline V CDR1 and CDR2: KGHDR, SFDVKD. The ends lost 9 bases at V and 2 bases at J; junction bases unmatched: 1. The CDR3 sequence is 13 residues long. The CDR3 DNA sequence: TGTGCCACCGGACAGGGGGCCAACACTGAAGCTTTCTTT. The encoded protein is CATGQGANTEAFF.

CDR3 sequence: CASSSWLGQSTDTQYF. In DNA, the CDR3 is TGCGCCAGCAGCTCGTGGTTGGGACAGAGCACAGATACGCAGTATTTT. The chain couples TRBV5-1 to TRBJ2-3; the match to TRBD1 covers 7 bases. There are 16 residues in the CDR3. Germline V lookup: CDR1 SGHRS, CDR2 YFSETQ. V gave up 3 bases and J gave up 0 bases; unmatched junction bases: 7.

V is TRBV7-2 and J is TRBJ1-1; TRBD1 aligns across 7 bases. Germline values: CDR1 SGHTA, CDR2 FQGNSA. The CDR3 totals 15 residues. Trimming took 5 bases from V and 3 from J; bases not matched to a gene: 9. CDR3: CASSPRTGGDTEAFF. In DNA form, the CDR3 reads TGTGCCAGCAGCCCGAGGACAGGAGGGGACACTGAAGCTTTCTTT.

The chain recombines TRBV24-1 with TRBJ1-2, with D hard to call. The V gene lost 3 bases and the J gene lost 8 bases, with 9 bases spanning the gap. This CDR3 has 12 amino acids. Germline V gene data show CDR1 as KGHDR and CDR2 as SFDVKD. The CDR3 sequence is CATSDRYVGYTF. DNA for the CDR3: TGTGCCACCAGTGATCGGTATGTCGGCTACACCTTC.

This chain uses TRBV18 with TRBJ2-1; 8 bases align to TRBD1. V shed 4 bases, J shed 5 bases, and the junction held 10 bases outside the gene matches. Germline V gene lookup returns CDR1 KGHSH and CDR2 LQKENI. The CDR3 sequence is 16 residues long. CDR3 protein: CASSRNGQGTNNEQFF. The CDR3 bases are TGTGCCAGCTCACGAAATGGACAGGGTACTAACAATGAGCAGTTCTTC.

This clone was seen only once. The CDR3 loop reads CAWSDATGVGETQYF. The CDR3 DNA reads TGTGCCTGGAGTGACGCGACAGGAGTAGGAGAGACCCAGTACTTC. The chain uses TRBV30 and TRBJ2-5, with D possibly matching TRBD1 (6 bases). The germline V gene has CDR1 GTSNPN and CDR2 SVGIG (reference sequence). Trimming took 1 base from V and 4 from J, leaving 16 bases between them. CDR3 length equals 15 residues.

The chain couples TRBV5-5 to TRBJ1-2, with 10 bases that match TRBD1. CDR3 length: 14 amino acids. The V gene's germline CDR1 is SGHKS and CDR2 YYEKEE (reference sequence). V shed 0 bases, J shed 5 bases, and the junction held 1 base outside the gene matches. DNA of the CDR3: TGTGCCAGCAGCTTGGAGGGACAGGGGTATGGCTACACCTTC. Amino acids: CASSLEGQGYGYTF.

V gene TRBV24-1 combines with J gene TRBJ1-2, with D uncertain. Germline-derived CDR1 and CDR2 are KGHDR and SFDVKD. With 4 bases removed from V and 4 bases from J, the gap between germline ends came to 9 bases. The CDR3 spans 13 residues. The CDR3 DNA follows: TGTGCCACCAGTGAAACCACGTCCTATGGCTACACCTTC. This encodes CATSETTSYGYTF.

This clone was seen just once. V and J are TRBV5-1 and TRBJ2-6; D is unresolved. This CDR3 is built from 14 residues. Trimming removed 5 bases at V and 1 base at J, with 7 bases between. The V gene's germline CDR1 is SGHRS and CDR2 YFSETQ. The CDR3 region is CASRLRSGANVLTF. The CDR3 coding sequence is TGCGCCAGCAGACTACGGTCTGGGGCCAACGTCCTGACTTTC.

The rearrangement links TRBV6-5 to TRBJ1-1, with D maybe TRBD1 (5 bases). Trimming left V 2 bases short and J 0 bases short, with 10 bases between. CDR1 is MNHEY, CDR2 SVGAGI, per germline. The CDR3 covers 15 residues. The CDR3 loop reads CASSYLDRLNTEAFF. The CDR3 coding sequence is TGTGCCAGCAGTTACCTTGACAGATTGAACACTGAAGCTTTCTTT.

The genes are TRBV29-1 and TRBJ1-3; D ambiguous. This CDR3 has 13 residues. Trimming left V 7 bases short and J 4 bases short, with 14 bases between. The germline CDR1 and CDR2 sequences are SQVTM and ANQGSEA. CDR3 loop: CSDSQDLGNTIYF. The CDR3, as DNA: TGCAGCGATTCCCAGGACCTCGGAAACACCATATATTTT.

V gene TRBV3-1 (or the pseudogene TRBV3-2) combines with J gene TRBJ1-5; possibly TRBD1 for D (6 bases). The V end was cut by 0 bases, the J end by 2 bases, with 17 bases between. Germline V lookup: CDR1 LGHDT, CDR2 YNNKEL (reference sequence). CDR3 length equals 18 residues. The CDR3 sequence is CASSQDRPVGGGNQPQHF. CDR3 nucleotide sequence: TGTGCCAGCAGCCAAGATCGTCCAGTTGGGGGCGGCAATCAGCCCCAGCATTTT.

This clone is a singleton in its sample. V is TRBV5-1 and J is TRBJ1-6; the match to TRBD1 covers 7 bases. The CDR3 is 16 residues long. Germline CDR1 reads SGHRS; CDR2 reads YFSETQ. V was clipped by 0 bases and J by 7 bases; unmatched bases: 7. The CDR3 DNA is TGCGCCAGCAGCTTGGGCGCCGGACAGGAAAATTCACCCCTCCACTTT. It encodes CASSLGAGQENSPLHF.

The rearrangement joins TRBV18 to TRBJ1-3, with TRBD1 identical over 10 bases. From germline, CDR1 is KGHSH and CDR2 LQKENI. Trimming cost V 4 bases and J 1 base; bases outside gene matches: 4. The CDR3 length is 16 residues. The CDR3 spells CASSLGQGGSGNTIYF. DNA of the CDR3: TGTGCCAGCTCACTCGGACAGGGGGGATCTGGAAACACCATATATTTT.

The J gene is TRBJ1-2, the V gene TRBV10-3; tentatively, D is TRBD1 (6 bases). V was trimmed by 2 bases and J by 0 bases, leaving 10 bases between them. This CDR3 region has 15 residues. Germline-derived CDR1 and CDR2 are ENHRY and SYGVKD. The CDR3 DNA sequence: TGTGCCATCAGTGAGAACAGGGAAGCTAACTATGGCTACACCTTC. Protein sequence: CAISENREANYGYTF.

CDR3 sequence (DNA): TGCGCCAGCATTGAGTCGACGTCGGCCGAGTATGGCTACACCTTC. Translated, it gives CASIESTSAEYGYTF. The chain has TRBV4-1 and TRBJ1-2; D gene ambiguous. Per germline, CDR1 MGHRA and CDR2 YSYEKL. Trimming stripped 7 bases from V and 5 bases from J, with 20 bases between. The CDR3 has 15 residues.

This clone was seen many times. The chain employs TRBV7-9 and TRBJ1-5, with D hard to call. The CDR3 is 14 amino acids. CDR1 and CDR2 (germline): SEHNR, FQNEAQ (reference sequence). V was pared by 0 bases and J by 6 bases, with 9 bases between. The CDR3 DNA is TGTGCCAGCAGCTTAGCAGGGTTTGGTCAGCCCCAGCATTTT. Translated, it gives CASSLAGFGQPQHF.

This rearrangement joins TRBV30 to TRBJ2-7; 12 bases line up with TRBD2. Germline V gene data show CDR1 as GTSNPN and CDR2 as SVGIG (reference sequence). Trimming at V came to 3 bases and at J to 9 bases, leaving 6 bases not matched to a gene. The CDR3 is 13 residues long. CDR3 in amino acids: CAWSLAGGLLQYV. CDR3 DNA: TGTGCCTGGAGCCTAGCGGGGGGGCTTTTGCAGTACGTC.

Only one count was recorded for this clone. The chain uses TRBV12-3 or TRBV12-4 and TRBJ1-1, with a tentative D call TRBD1 (6 bases). The CDR3 totals 12 residues. The V gene lost 6 bases and the J gene lost 8 bases, with 13 bases spanning the gap. The CDR3 here is CASSPDRTEAFF. The CDR3 coding sequence is TGTGCCAGCAGCCCGGACAGAACCGAAGCTTTCTTT.

V and J are TRBV5-1 and TRBJ1-2; no clear D. Germline CDR1 is SGHRS and CDR2 is YFSETQ. V shed 0 bases and J shed 0 bases, with 6 bases lying between them. The CDR3 covers 14 residues. The CDR3 reads CASSLEPANYGYTF. CDR3 nucleotides: TGCGCCAGCAGCTTGGAGCCGGCTAACTATGGCTACACCTTC. Combining the CDR3 with reference TRBV5-1 and TRBJ1-2 gives the whole variable domain KAGVTQTPRYLIKTRGQQVTLSCSPISGHRSVSWYQQTPGQGLQFLFEYFSETQRNKGNFPGRFSGRQFSNSRSEMNVSTLELGDSALYLCASSLEPANYGYTFGSGTRLTVV.

The J gene is TRBJ1-2, the V gene TRBV30; 7 positions agree with TRBD1. The J segment lost 8 bases and the V segment lost 3 bases, leaving 9 bases of the junction unmatched. The CDR3 consists of 13 residues. Germline lookup yields CDR1 GTSNPN and CDR2 SVGIG (reference sequence). CDR3 residues: CAWRVGTAGGYTF. The CDR3 nucleotides are TGTGCCTGGAGGGTCGGGACAGCTGGCGGCTACACCTTC.

The chain recombines TRBV11-2 with TRBJ1-3; possible D gene TRBD1, 5 bases. V was cut by 4 bases and J by 5 bases, with 9 bases left in between. This CDR3 contains 13 residues. Per the germline V gene, CDR1 is SGHAT and CDR2 is FQNNGV. As DNA, the CDR3 is TGTGCCAGCAGCTGGGGGATCCGAAACACCATATATTTT. Translated, it gives CASSWGIRNTIYF. Full variable domain (rest looked up from reference TRBV11-2 and TRBJ1-3): EAGVAQSPRYKIIEKRQSVAFWCNPISGHATLYWYQQILGQGPKLLIQFQNNGVVDDSQLPKDRFSAERLKGVDSTLKIQPAKLEDSAVYLCASSWGIRNTIYFGEGSWLTVV.